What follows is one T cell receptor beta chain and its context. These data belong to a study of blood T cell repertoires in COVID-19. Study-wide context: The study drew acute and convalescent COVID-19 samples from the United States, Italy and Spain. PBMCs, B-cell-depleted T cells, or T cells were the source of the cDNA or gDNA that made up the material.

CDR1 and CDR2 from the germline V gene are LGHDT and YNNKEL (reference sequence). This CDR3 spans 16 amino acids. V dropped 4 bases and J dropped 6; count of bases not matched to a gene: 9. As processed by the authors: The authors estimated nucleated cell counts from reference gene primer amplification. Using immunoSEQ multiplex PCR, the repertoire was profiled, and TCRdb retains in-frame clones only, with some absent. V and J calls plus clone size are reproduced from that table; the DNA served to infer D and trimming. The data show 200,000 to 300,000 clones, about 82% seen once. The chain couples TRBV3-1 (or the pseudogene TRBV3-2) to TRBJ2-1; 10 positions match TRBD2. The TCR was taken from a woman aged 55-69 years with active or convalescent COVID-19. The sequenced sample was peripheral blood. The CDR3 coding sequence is TGTGCCAGCAGCCCTATGAGCGGGGGGGCCTTCAATGAGCAGTTCTTC. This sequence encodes CASSPMSGGAFNEQFF.